The present T cell receptor (beta chain) was sequenced within a study of human T cells and chemical hapten exposure. Time point: patch test 2, 6 weeks after DPC sensitization. Treatment: therapeutic diphenylcyclopropenone sensitization with weekly scalp DPC. The V end lost 4 bases, the J end lost 8 bases, and 11 bases lay between the germline ends. Per germline, CDR1 KGHDR and CDR2 SFDVKD. This CDR3 is built from 13 residues. TCRdb ran MiXCR on the RACE reads and lists one entry per CDR3 protein. The sample carries roughly 94,000 distinct CDR3 sequences, approximately 8.6% recorded once. This specimen consisted of whole blood, obtained in connection with sensitization to the hapten diphenylcyclopropenone (DPC). This clonotype originated in a woman in her thirties or forties with alopecia areata. Some clones in this sample may be carry-over from other donors' samples. The chain links TRBV24-1 to TRBJ2-1; D remains unclear. The CDR3 sequence is CATSDKYRHEQFF. The CDR3 DNA is TGTGCCACCAGTGACAAATATAGGCATGAGCAGTTCTTC.